The next 12 T cell receptor beta chains were all read from a single sample in a study of regulatory T cells in long-lasting Graves disease. Through Arm-PCR of CDR3 regions and iRepertoire HTBI primers, TCR beta libraries were built. TCRdb re-called the multiplex PCR reads through MiXCR, storing one row per CDR3 protein. The sample lists about 220,000 distinct CDR3 sequences; about 19% were seen once. The time point was: newly diagnosed GD, antithyroid drugs for less than 3 months. The TCR library was made from RNA that had been extracted from PBMCs in TRIzol. This sample also belongs to another study, concerning T cells in Graves' hyperthyroidism and ophthalmopathy.

The sequencing here drew on peripheral blood mononuclear cells (PBMCs), taken at new diagnosis, from a patient treated with antithyroid drugs. Receptor source: a woman aged 25 to 45 with Graves disease.

This clonotype was counted ten times or more. The gene calls are TRBV19 and TRBJ2-7, with 8 bases lining up with TRBD2. The ends lost 1 base at V and 3 bases at J; junction bases unmatched: 8. The germline CDR1 and CDR2 sequences are LNHDA and SQIVND (reference sequence). The CDR3 has 16 amino acids. CDR3 in amino acids: CASSIGPGLGFYEQYF. The CDR3 DNA follows: TGTGCCAGTAGTATAGGTCCGGGACTAGGATTCTACGAGCAGTACTTC.

This clonotype was observed many times. The chain has TRBV7-9 and TRBJ1-6, with 9 bases fitting TRBD1. Trimming removed 5 bases from V and 6 bases from J; junction bases left unmatched: 5. CDR1 and CDR2 from the germline V gene are SEHNR and FQNEAQ (reference sequence). This CDR3 contains 15 residues. The DNA of the CDR3 is TGTGCCAGCAGCCCCGGACAGGGGCTTAATTCACCCCTCCACTTT. It is translated as CASSPGQGLNSPLHF.

The chain carries TRBV25-1 and TRBJ1-1; D remains ambiguous. The germline V and J ends were trimmed by 5 bases and 6 bases, with 19 bases remaining between them. Germline-derived CDR1 and CDR2 are MGHDK and SYGVNS. The CDR3 is 15 amino acids. CDR3 protein: CASSLTNGWRAEAFF. In DNA form, the CDR3 reads TGTGCCAGCAGTTTAACGAACGGATGGAGGGCTGAAGCTTTCTTT.

This clonotype occurred many times. The V and J genes are TRBV11-2 and TRBJ1-5; 7 nucleotides agree with TRBD1. Looked up from germline, CDR1 is SGHAT and CDR2 is FQNNGV. This CDR3 comprises 14 residues. Trimming at V came to 4 bases and at J to 5 bases, leaving 5 bases not matched to a gene. The CDR3 bases are TGTGCCAGCAGCTACCTGGGACAGTATCAGCCCCAGCATTTT. It specifies CASSYLGQYQPQHF.

This clonotype has at least ten counts. This chain links TRBV2 with TRBJ1-6; D remains unclear. The germline V and J ends were trimmed by 2 bases and 7 bases, with 18 bases remaining between them. The CDR3 spans 17 residues. From germline, CDR1 is SNHLY and CDR2 FYNNEI. CDR3 DNA: TGTGCCAGCAGTGAATCGGTCGGCAGGTGGGAAAATTCACCCCTCCACTTT. Its translation: CASSESVGRWENSPLHF.

This clonotype was counted many times. CDR3 region: CASSLANWGDYGYTF. The CDR3 bases are TGTGCCAGCAGCTTGGCCAATTGGGGGGACTATGGCTACACCTTC. The chain recombines TRBV5-4 with TRBJ1-2; perhaps TRBD1 as D (5 bases). CDR3 size: 15 residues. Between the trimmed V and J ends, which lost 0 bases and 3 bases, there was a span of 12 bases. The germline V gene has CDR1 SGHNT and CDR2 YYREEE (reference sequence).

In its sample, this clonotype was seen many times. The CDR3 loop is CASRETGTRTDTQYF. The CDR3 coding sequence is TGTGCCAGCAGGGAAACAGGGACACGCACAGATACGCAGTATTTT. The chain joins TRBV11-2 to TRBJ2-3, with D maybe TRBD1 (6 bases). The CDR3 is made up of 15 amino acids. Germline V lookup: CDR1 SGHAT, CDR2 FQNNGV. The V and J ends lost 6 bases and 1 base respectively, with 14 bases between them.

There are many counts of this clonotype. V gene TRBV27 combines with J gene TRBJ1-3; no definite D call. Germline V lookup: CDR1 MNHEY, CDR2 SMNVEV (reference sequence). The V gene lost 3 bases and the J gene lost 1 base, with 7 bases spanning the gap. The CDR3 covers 14 residues. The CDR3 DNA sequence: TGTGCCAGCAGTTTCAATCCATCTGGAAACACCATATATTTT. Amino acid sequence: CASSFNPSGNTIYF.

This clonotype was seen repeatedly, ten times or more. V is TRBV7-2 and J is TRBJ2-7; a weak D match, TRBD2 (7 bases). Looked up from germline, CDR1 is SGHTA and CDR2 is FQGNSA. This CDR3 spans 15 amino acids. V was pared by 0 bases and J by 2 bases, with 11 bases between. CDR3 sequence reads: CASSLAGGGTYEQYF. DNA for the CDR3: TGTGCCAGCAGCTTAGCGGGAGGGGGAACCTACGAGCAGTACTTC.

This clonotype was seen many times. This chain joins TRBV28 and TRBJ2-4, with D possibly being TRBD1 or TRBD2 (5 bases each). There are 14 residues in the CDR3. V gave up 3 bases and J gave up 6 bases, with 12 bases separating them. The germline CDR1 and CDR2 sequences are MDHEN and SYDVKM. Here the CDR3 DNA reads TGTGCCAGCAGTTTCTCGGGACGGGGAAACATTCAGTACTTC. Its protein is CASSFSGRGNIQYF.

The chain is built from TRBV30 and TRBJ2-3; 7 nucleotides match TRBD2. Germline V lookup: CDR1 GTSNPN, CDR2 SVGIG (reference sequence). Losses at the gene ends were 1 base for V and 11 bases for J; bases not matched to a gene: 12. This CDR3 contains 14 residues. The CDR3 sequence is CAWSGGSLVGMQYF. In DNA form, the CDR3 reads TGTGCCTGGAGTGGCGGGAGTTTGGTTGGTATGCAGTATTTT.

This clonotype occurred many times. This sequence joins TRBV12-3 or TRBV12-4 and TRBJ2-2; unclear D gene. CDR3 length equals 13 residues. Trimming took 3 bases from V and 4 from J, leaving 6 bases between them. CDR3 nucleotide sequence: TGTGCCAGCAGTTTCCTCATCACCGGGGAGCTGTTTTTT. Amino acids: CASSFLITGELFF.